This T cell receptor beta chain originates from a study of shared clonotypes between healthy human individuals. Every subset's genomic DNA went evenly onto several immunoSEQ plates. Libraries were prepared by immunoSEQ multiplex PCR; TCRdb keeps only in-frame clonotypes and omits some of them. The sample contains hundreds of thousands of clones, 73% of which appear only once. Germline CDR1 and CDR2: SNHLY and FYNNEI. The J segment lost 5 bases and the V segment lost 6 bases, leaving 13 bases of the junction unmatched. CDR3 length equals 15 residues. The sequencing sample was made of memory CD4+ T cells sorted from blood. Subset reported: CD45RA-negative fraction. V gene TRBV2 combines with J gene TRBJ2-7; 7 bases fit TRBD2. The source of this sequence is a woman in her thirties in good health. The CDR3 is CASSPSTSSIDEQYF. CDR3 DNA sequence: TGTGCCAGCAGCCCCTCGACTAGCTCCATTGACGAGCAGTACTTC.